This TCR beta chain comes out of a study of OX40 agonist ivuxolimab in advanced cancers. Study details: At doses from 0.01 to 10 mg/kg, patients were given intravenous ivuxolimab every 2 weeks. Subjects had a mean age of roughly 60 years, with a range of about 23 to 85; almost 85% were male.

Data came from immunoSEQ multiplex PCR; TCRdb stores just in-frame clones and leaves some out. The sample comprises about 16,000 clones, around nine tenths of which are singletons, and 25% to 30% rests with the top ten. V dropped 2 bases and J dropped 3 bases, with 20 bases sitting between them. The CDR3 spans 18 residues. The germline V gene has CDR1 MNHEY and CDR2 SMNVEV (reference sequence). The rearrangement joins TRBV27 to TRBJ1-5; D uncertain. Sequences were derived from CD4+ or CD8+ T cells sorted from blood, sampled in a trial of the OX40 agonist ivuxolimab. The receptor was derived from an adult with an advanced solid tumor such as melanoma, head and neck, liver or kidney cancer. The CDR3 region is CASSLGGSSVWDNQPQHF. The CDR3 DNA sequence: TGTGCCAGCAGTTTAGGAGGGAGCAGTGTATGGGACAATCAGCCCCAGCATTTT.